This TCR beta chain appears in the sequencing data of a study of cytomegalovirus exposure and HLA in healthy donors. Findings and limits, study-wide: The study listed approximately 170 cytomegalovirus-associated TCR beta chains. Presence/absence comparisons presumed near-even sequencing depth among donors.

V shed 4 bases and J shed 5 bases, with 14 bases lying between them. This CDR3 region has 14 residues. Per the germline V gene, CDR1 is SGHVS and CDR2 is FNYEAQ. PCR involved 60 Vbeta and 13 Jbeta primers. TCRdb keeps only in-frame clones here, not all; method: immunoSEQ multiplex PCR. The sample holds 130,000 or so clones, around 82% seen once. About this clone: No antigen is known for it.

The specimen was PBMCs. The receptor comes from a man in his late teens or twenties in good health and CMV-seropositive. The gene calls are TRBV7-6 and TRBJ1-1; TRBD1 is a possible D gene (5 bases). For the CDR3, the DNA is TGTGCCAGCAGCTCCCGGACACGTAGGACTGAAGCTTTCTTT. It is translated as CASSSRTRRTEAFF.